Below, one TCR beta chain is given with its context. Its antigen remains unknown. Clones were sequenced by immunoSEQ multiplex PCR, and TCRdb holds only the in-frame ones, with some missing. The profile covers some 120,000 clones, with approximately 84% appearing a single time and 7% to 8% taken by the ten largest. The sample originates from a study of T cell responses to AZD1222 COVID-19 vaccine. The study's findings and limits: Among those given AZD1222, only six or seven were seropositive at baseline. Sampling that yielded the repertoires occurred only after the peak T cell response.

The CDR3 spans 16 residues. The V and J ends lost 4 bases and 7 bases, in that order; junction bases with no gene match: 14. Germline CDR1 is SGHNT and CDR2 is YYREEE (reference sequence). This TCR was sampled from an adult in good health. This sample comprised peripheral blood, obtained on day 0 of AZD1222 vaccination. V is TRBV5-4 and J is TRBJ2-1, with 7 bases matching TRBD1. CDR3 protein: CASSPMPGRTGNEQFF. DNA for the CDR3: TGTGCCAGCAGCCCAATGCCGGGACGGACAGGTAATGAGCAGTTCTTC.